This TCR beta chain was sequenced during a study of cytomegalovirus exposure and HLA in healthy donors. Regarding this clone: Its antigen is not known.

Overall study findings and caveats: Data from an earlier analysis indicated that most TCR beta V segments were productive either about 87% or about 30% of the time.

PCR used 60 Vbeta primers and 13 Jbeta primers. The protocol was immunoSEQ multiplex PCR, while the TCRdb copy is restricted to in-frame clones and leaves out a portion. The sample totals about 130,000 clones. Healthy people donating bone marrow made up the donors. The CDR3 has 15 amino acids. Germline values: CDR1 MNHNS, CDR2 SASEGT. V lost 4 bases and J 4 bases, leaving 16 bases between the germline ends. J is TRBJ2-5 and V is TRBV6-1; tentatively, D is TRBD1 (6 bases). This receptor was obtained from a man aged 18-30 years in good health and CMV-seronegative. The specimen sequenced was PBMCs. CDR3: CASSGGTSTLETQYF. The CDR3 DNA sequence: TGTGCCAGCAGTGGGGGGACATCTACGTTAGAGACCCAGTACTTC.